Presented here are 20 T cell receptor beta chains from one specimen sequenced in a study of cytomegalovirus exposure and HLA in healthy donors (dated by TCRdb to 2017 to 2019). Libraries were made using the immunoSEQ multiplex PCR assay. For the multiplex PCR, a mixture combining 60 forward primers for TCR Vbeta segments and 13 reverse primers for TCR Jbeta segments was used. This is the immuneACCESS table as TCRdb keeps it, with only in-frame sequences that have V and J called. A part of the clones is gone; compared with another copy, unresolved V genes explain less than half, and the rest is unexplained. This sample gives over 40,000 clones in total; approximately 90% of them show up just once. The top ten clonotypes cover approximately 8% of the sample. The sequenced sample consisted of PBMCs. The receptors derive from a woman between 35 and 50 years old in good health and CMV-seropositive.

This clone was seen just once. J is TRBJ2-7 and V is TRBV5-1; 10 bases are a match to TRBD1. This CDR3 is built from 15 residues. Germline CDR1 is SGHRS and CDR2 is YFSETQ. V was clipped by 5 bases and J by 2 bases; unmatched bases: 7. CDR3 in DNA: TGCGCCAGCAGTTATGGGACAGGGGCCCCCTACGAGCAGTACTTC. Translation gives CASSYGTGAPYEQYF.

The rearrangement joins TRBV5-6 to TRBJ1-1, with D possibly TRBD1 on 5 matching bases. The germline CDR1 and CDR2 sequences are SGHDT and YYEEEE. With 2 bases removed from V and 4 bases from J, the gap between germline ends came to 9 bases. The CDR3 covers 13 residues. CDR3 region: CASSFQGGTEAFF. CDR3 nucleotides: TGTGCCAGCAGCTTTCAGGGCGGCACTGAAGCTTTCTTT.

The genes are TRBV30 and TRBJ1-1; possible D gene TRBD1, 5 bases. The CDR3 extends over 12 amino acids. Germline V gives CDR1 GTSNPN, CDR2 SVGIG (reference sequence). V dropped 5 bases and J dropped 4 bases, with 11 bases sitting between them. The chain's CDR3 is CAWWAGGTEAFF. DNA of the CDR3: TGTGCCTGGTGGGCCGGGGGCACTGAAGCTTTCTTT.

CDR3 sequence reads: CASSLDWGLGYEQYF. DNA for the CDR3: TGTGCCAGCAGCCTGGATTGGGGCCTGGGGTACGAGCAGTACTTC. The V and J genes are TRBV5-5 and TRBJ2-7, with D perhaps matching TRBD1 (5 bases). Between the trimmed V and J ends, which lost 4 bases and 4 bases, there was a span of 18 bases. Germline V gene data show CDR1 as SGHKS and CDR2 as YYEKEE (reference sequence). The CDR3 has 15 residues.

This chain links TRBV19 with TRBJ2-7, with D possibly being TRBD1 (6 bases). V lost 8 bases, J lost 3 bases, and 11 bases lay in between. Germline V gives CDR1 LNHDA, CDR2 SQIVND (reference sequence). The CDR3 length is 12 residues. DNA for the CDR3: TGTGCCAGTTTAGACAGGAGCTACGAGCAGTACTTC. Translated, it gives CASLDRSYEQYF.

The V call is TRBV5-1, the J call TRBJ2-7; possibly TRBD1 for D (6 bases). The CDR3 totals 13 residues. Germline V gene sequence: CDR1 SGHRS, CDR2 YFSETQ. V was pared by 1 base and J by 2 bases, with 7 bases between. This CDR3 reads CASSLWDTYEQYF. The CDR3 DNA is TGCGCCAGCAGCTTGTGGGACACCTACGAGCAGTACTTC.

The chain combines TRBV7-8 with TRBJ1-5; D might be TRBD1 (6 bases). Germline V lookup: CDR1 SGHVS, CDR2 FQNEAQ. The CDR3 loop spans 13 amino acids. V lost 3 bases, J lost 7 bases, and 10 bases lay in between. The CDR3 protein is CASSLTGQQPQHF. CDR3 nucleotides: TGTGCCAGCAGCTTGACAGGCCAGCAGCCCCAGCATTTT.

This clone appeared once. The chain has TRBV10-3 and TRBJ2-1; D gene uncertain. There are 14 residues in the CDR3. Germline V CDR1 and CDR2: ENHRY, SYGVKD. Trimming shortened V by 0 bases and J by 8 bases, and 11 bases separated the two germline ends. This CDR3 reads CAISESHSRDEQFF. In DNA, the CDR3 is TGTGCCATCAGTGAGTCACACAGTAGAGATGAGCAGTTCTTC.

This clone came up a few times. The chain has TRBV7-9 and TRBJ2-7, with 8 positions matching TRBD2. The V gene's germline CDR1 is SEHNR and CDR2 FQNEAQ (reference sequence). This CDR3 contains 15 residues. Trimming removed 5 bases from V and 7 bases from J; junction bases left unmatched: 13. DNA of the CDR3: TGTGCCAGCAGCAGTTCCGGGACTAGGCCCCTGGAGCAGTACTTC. This translates into CASSSSGTRPLEQYF.

The rearrangement uses TRBV6-5 and TRBJ1-6; TRBD1 agrees at 8 bases. Germline values: CDR1 MNHEY, CDR2 SVGAGI. The CDR3 spans 14 residues. Trimming cost V 6 bases and J 10 bases; bases outside gene matches: 8. Here the CDR3 reads CASSRGQGSSPLHF. CDR3 nucleotide sequence: TGTGCCAGCAGCCGAGGACAGGGTAGCTCACCCCTCCACTTT.

The CDR3 DNA reads TGTGCCACCATGACAGGGGGCGAACTAGATACGCAGTATTTT. Encoded protein: CATMTGGELDTQYF. The chain recombines TRBV10-3 with TRBJ2-3, with TRBD1 identical over 10 bases. Germline values: CDR1 ENHRY, CDR2 SYGVKD. Trimming at V came to 10 bases and at J to 5 bases, leaving 9 bases not matched to a gene. This CDR3 is 14 amino acids long.

The chain joins TRBV6-5 to TRBJ1-2; no definite D call. This CDR3 is 11 amino acids long. V lost 7 bases and J lost 6, with 9 bases in between. Germline V CDR1 and CDR2: MNHEY, SVGAGI. This chain's CDR3 is CASNGVNGYTF. In nucleotides, the CDR3 is TGTGCCAGCAACGGTGTGAATGGCTACACCTTC.

The V gene is TRBV12-2, the J gene TRBJ2-5; the table's D gene call, TRBD2, was not cross checked with the DNA. TRBV12-2 is termed a pseudogene. This CDR3 contains 13 residues. The CDR3 DNA sequence: TGTGCAAGTCGACGGGGATTCAAAGAGACCCAGTACTTC. Protein sequence: CASRRGFKETQYF.

The count of this clone is one. The chain uses TRBV27 and TRBJ2-1; D uncertain. V lost 6 bases, J lost 0 bases, and 12 bases lay in between. Germline CDR1 MNHEY, CDR2 SMNVEV (reference sequence). This CDR3 has 15 residues. The CDR3 region has the DNA TGTGCCAGCAGCCCAGGTTATAGCTCCTACAATGAGCAGTTCTTC. Translated, it gives CASSPGYSSYNEQFF.

The chain employs TRBV6-6 and TRBJ2-7; 7 positions match TRBD1. The CDR3 contains 14 residues. Losses at the gene ends were 2 bases for V and 2 bases for J; bases not matched to a gene: 3. Germline V CDR1 and CDR2: MNHNY, SVGAGI (reference sequence). CDR3 amino acids: CASSYRTGTYEQYF. For the CDR3, the DNA is TGTGCCAGCAGTTACCGGACAGGAACCTACGAGCAGTACTTC.

V usage is TRBV7-2 and J usage is TRBJ1-1; no clear D. Trimming cost V 5 bases and J 1 base, with 8 bases left between them. Germline CDR1 is SGHTA and CDR2 is FQGNSA. The CDR3 is 13 amino acids. For the CDR3, the DNA is TGTGCCAGCAGCCTCAGACAGAACACTGAAGCTTTCTTT. Its translation is CASSLRQNTEAFF.

The V and J genes are TRBV5-1 and TRBJ2-1; TRBD1 agrees at 7 bases. This CDR3 is 13 amino acids long. In germline, CDR1 is SGHRS, CDR2 YFSETQ. V gave up 5 bases and J gave up 6 bases; unmatched junction bases: 5. The CDR3 DNA sequence: TGCGCCAGCAGGGGGGACAGATTCAATGAGCAGTTCTTC. This sequence encodes CASRGDRFNEQFF.

This clone was seen more than once but under ten times. The chain employs TRBV11-2 and TRBJ1-1; 9 bases are a match to TRBD1. There are 13 residues in the CDR3. CDR1 SGHAT and CDR2 FQNNGV come from the germline V gene. V lost 5 bases to trimming and J lost 5 bases; unmatched junction nucleotides: 3. CDR3 DNA sequence: TGTGCCAGCAGCCCCGGGACAGGGACTGAAGCTTTCTTT. It specifies CASSPGTGTEAFF. The variable domain in full, with the rest retrieved from reference TRBV11-2 and TRBJ1-1, is EAGVAQSPRYKIIEKRQSVAFWCNPISGHATLYWYQQILGQGPKLLIQFQNNGVVDDSQLPKDRFSAERLKGVDSTLKIQPAKLEDSAVYLCASSPGTGTEAFFGQGTRLTVV.

The chain links TRBV18 to TRBJ2-7; possibly TRBD2 for D (5 bases). Germline CDR1 reads KGHSH; CDR2 reads LQKENI. CDR3 size: 14 residues. The germline V and J ends were trimmed by 3 bases and 1 base, with 10 bases remaining between them. The CDR3 here is CASSPGSASYEQYF. The CDR3 DNA is TGTGCCAGCTCACCGGGTAGCGCGTCCTACGAGCAGTACTTC.

V is TRBV19 and J is TRBJ2-1; 7 positions match TRBD2. CDR3 length: 16 residues. Germline V gene sequence: CDR1 LNHDA, CDR2 SQIVND (reference sequence). The trim removed 3 bases at V and 0 bases at J, leaving 5 bases unmatched. CDR3 loop: CASSISLATSYNEQFF. The CDR3 coding sequence is TGTGCCAGTAGTATTTCACTAGCGACCTCCTACAATGAGCAGTTCTTC.